The 14 T cell receptor beta chains given below trace back to one sample, sequenced in a study of tumor-infiltrating lymphocytes in oesophageal squamous cell carcinoma. TCRdb analysed the PCR reads with MiXCR anew, one entry per CDR3 protein. Here the sample spans about 19,000 distinct CDR3 sequences, over 40% being singletons. The material sequenced was normal esophageal tissue next to the tumor. The receptors come from a male donor with esophageal squamous cell carcinoma.

This clonotype showed up just a few times. The rearrangement joins TRBV30 to TRBJ2-3, with 8 bases identical to TRBD1. The CDR3 extends over 14 amino acids. The V segment lost 1 base and the J segment 5 bases; nucleotides outside the gene matches: 5. CDR1 is GTSNPN, CDR2 SVGIG, per germline (reference sequence). CDR3 in amino acids: CAWSATGVKDTQYF. DNA of the CDR3: TGTGCCTGGAGTGCGACAGGGGTGAAAGATACGCAGTATTTT.

The V and J genes are TRBV12-3 or TRBV12-4 and TRBJ1-1; no clear D. This CDR3 is built from 14 residues. The V end lost 3 bases, the J end lost 6 bases, and 14 bases lay between the germline ends. The CDR3: CASSFLSTLSEAFF. CDR3 bases: TGTGCCAGCAGTTTCTTGTCTACGCTCTCTGAAGCTTTCTTT.

This clonotype has a count of ten or more. The chain recombines TRBV27 with TRBJ2-1; D is undetermined. The end of the DNA is better explained by TRBJ2-7, so the J call may be wrong. CDR3 length: 14 amino acids. Germline CDR1 is MNHEY and CDR2 is SMNVEV (reference sequence). In DNA form, the CDR3 reads TGTGCCAGCAGCCTAGGGCCTTATGGCTACGAGCAGTACTTC. Translated: CASSLGPYGYEQYF.

V and J are TRBV5-1 and TRBJ2-7, with 12 bases identical to TRBD2. The CDR3 is 15 amino acids. CDR1 is SGHRS and CDR2 is YFSETQ in the germline V gene. V gave up 0 bases and J gave up 12 bases; unmatched junction bases: 10. As DNA, the CDR3 is TGCGCCAGCAGCTTGGGACTAGCGGGAGCCATGAGAAGGTACTTC. Protein product: CASSLGLAGAMRRYF. The whole variable domain, filled in from reference TRBV5-1 and TRBJ2-7, reads KAGVTQTPRYLIKTRGQQVTLSCSPISGHRSVSWYQQTPGQGLQFLFEYFSETQRNKGNFPGRFSGRQFSNSRSEMNVSTLELGDSALYLCASSLGLAGAMRRYFGPGTRLTVT.

This clonotype was counted at least ten times. The chain recombines TRBV5-4 with TRBJ2-1; TRBD1 matches at 8 bases. V was pared by 2 bases and J by 7 bases, with 8 bases of the junction left unmatched. There are 15 residues in the CDR3. The V gene's germline CDR1 is SGHNT and CDR2 YYREEE (reference sequence). The CDR3 sequence: CASSFRDRYRNEQFF. Here the CDR3 DNA reads TGTGCCAGCAGCTTCCGGGACAGGTATAGAAATGAGCAGTTCTTC.

Worth noting for this clonotype: A clone one base away is much larger, so this may be a read error. This chain joins TRBV19 and TRBJ2-7, with TRBD1 identical over 8 bases. Judging by the DNA end, TRBJ1-2 fits better; the J call may be wrong. This CDR3 spans 15 amino acids. Germline V gene data show CDR1 as LNHDA and CDR2 as SQIVND (reference sequence). The CDR3: CASSMDRVSIYAYTF. The CDR3 region has the DNA TGTGCCAGTAGTATGGACAGGGTATCTATCTATGCCTACACCTTC.

This clonotype was found a few times. This rearrangement joins TRBV6-1 to TRBJ2-1, with TRBD2 matching over 8 bases. The CDR3 has 14 residues. V lost 7 bases, J lost 4 bases, and 6 bases stayed unmatched. Per the germline V gene, CDR1 is MNHNS and CDR2 is SASEGT. CDR3 nucleotide sequence: TGTGCCAGCAAGGCTAGCGGGTTTTACAATGAGCAGTTCTTC. Its protein product is CASKASGFYNEQFF.

This clonotype was counted many times. The rearrangement uses TRBV6-1 and TRBJ2-1; tentatively, D is TRBD2 (5 bases). Trimming took off 6 bases at V and 3 bases at J, with 6 bases between the two ends. This CDR3 is 12 amino acids long. CDR1 is MNHNS, CDR2 SASEGT, per germline. The CDR3 loop is CASSRDYNEQFF. The CDR3 nucleotides are TGTGCCAGCAGCCGGGACTACAATGAGCAGTTCTTC.

The table lists this clonotype with a count of one. The gene calls are TRBV24-1 and TRBJ1-1; no clear D. The CDR3 is 12 amino acids. Germline CDR1 KGHDR, CDR2 SFDVKD. V was pared by 7 bases and J by 1 base, with 6 bases between. CDR3 loop: CATRPTNTEAFF. CDR3 in DNA: TGTGCCACCAGGCCAACGAACACTGAAGCTTTCTTT.

This clonotype was picked up many times. The J gene is TRBJ2-3, the V gene TRBV19; D gene uncertain. The CDR3 has 11 amino acids. CDR1 is LNHDA, CDR2 SQIVND, per germline (reference sequence). V was pared by 6 bases and J by 2 bases, with 3 bases between. CDR3 nucleotide sequence: TGTGCCAGTAGCCACACAGATACGCAGTATTTT. Translating gives CASSHTDTQYF. The full variable domain, its missing parts supplied by reference TRBV19 and TRBJ2-3, is DGGITQSPKYLFRKEGQNVTLSCEQNLNHDAMYWYRQDPGQGLRLIYYSQIVNDFQKGDIAEGYSVSREKKESFPLTVTSAQKNPTAFYLCASSHTDTQYFGPGTRLTVL.

By sample share, this clonotype is medium-sized. The chain is built from TRBV7-9 and TRBJ1-1; D is uncertain. CDR1 is SEHNR and CDR2 is FQNEAQ in the germline V gene (reference sequence). Trimming removed 1 base at V and 7 bases at J, with 10 bases between. CDR3 size: 13 residues. CDR3 amino acids: CASSLVGLGEAFF. CDR3 nucleotides: TGTGCCAGCAGCTTAGTTGGTTTAGGTGAAGCTTTCTTT.

This clonotype was counted at least ten times. V gene TRBV28 combines with J gene TRBJ2-5; 11 nucleotides match TRBD2. V dropped 3 bases and J dropped 5; count of bases not matched to a gene: 8. Germline CDR1 reads MDHEN; CDR2 reads SYDVKM. The CDR3 contains 16 residues. The CDR3 reads CASSFPTSGERETQYF. The CDR3 nucleotides are TGTGCCAGCAGTTTCCCGACTAGCGGGGAGAGGGAGACCCAGTACTTC.

The chain uses TRBV6-6 and TRBJ2-1; D remains ambiguous. The germline V and J ends were trimmed by 0 bases and 1 base, with 10 bases remaining between them. Looked up from germline, CDR1 is MNHNY and CDR2 is SVGAGI (reference sequence). The CDR3 extends over 16 amino acids. The CDR3 loop reads CASSYSLPESYNEQFF. The CDR3 DNA reads TGTGCCAGCAGTTACTCCTTGCCTGAATCCTACAATGAGCAGTTCTTC.

The sample holds many counts of this clonotype. A read error is possible here, since a much larger clone lies one base away. The V call is TRBV11-2, the J call TRBJ2-7; D not resolved. CDR3 length: 12 residues. CDR1 is SGHAT, CDR2 FQNNGV, per germline. Trimming removed 5 bases from V and 9 bases from J, with 14 bases in between. The CDR3 reads CASSPPTPVQYF. In DNA form, the CDR3 reads TGTGCCAGCAGCCCACCTACCCCGGTGCAGTACTTC. Full variable domain (rest looked up from reference TRBV11-2 and TRBJ2-7): EAGVAQSPRYKIIEKRQSVAFWCNPISGHATLYWYQQILGQGPKLLIQFQNNGVVDDSQLPKDRFSAERLKGVDSTLKIQPAKLEDSAVYLCASSPPTPVQYFGPGTRLTVT.